Listed below are T cell receptor beta chains from one sample, sequenced in a study of T-cell reconstitution after alpha-beta-depleted transplantation in children. TCRdb independently ran MiXCR on the PCR reads; one entry per CDR3 protein. The sample consists of around 240,000 distinct CDR3 sequences, roughly 8% of them appearing once. Sequenced material: PBMCs, mostly from graft donor cells, taken 180 days after TCRalphabeta/CD19-depleted stem cell transplant. The receptors were gathered from a male patient younger than 18 who had a stem cell transplant for acute lymphoblastic leukemia, so the T cells may come from the graft donor. The CDR3 runs from the conserved cysteine through the conserved F or W. The D gene is left open where the match is weak. Clone size is given for some rows only: seen once, a few or many times, or a class if the clone is expanded.

TRBV6-1	many	TRBJ1-5	-	CATKGRGPMAQHF	TGTGCCACCAAGGGAAGGGGTCCCATGGCCCAGCATTTT
TRBV12-3/TRBV12-4	many	TRBJ2-7	TRBD1	CASTFDRGYEQYF	TGTGCCAGCACCTTCGACAGGGGCTACGAGCAGTACTTC
TRBV9	many	TRBJ2-7	-	CASSPPDTHKQYF	TGTGCCAGCAGCCCCCCGGACACCCACAAGCAGTACTTC
TRBV7-2	many	TRBJ2-7	-	CASRTLFSYEQYF	TGTGCCAGCAGGACCCTCTTCTCCTACGAGCAGTACTTC
TRBV5-5	many	TRBJ2-5	-	CASSLDREGRETQYF	TGTGCCAGCAGCCTGGACAGGGAGGGACGGGAGACCCAGTACTTC
TRBV18	few	TRBJ2-7	-	CASSLDMTYEQYF	TGTGCCAGCTCACTAGACATGACCTACGAGCAGTACTTC
TRBV28	many	TRBJ2-2	-	CASSLSRVHTGELFF	TGTGCCAGCAGTTTAAGCAGGGTTCACACCGGGGAGCTGTTTTTT
TRBV4-2	many	TRBJ2-7	TRBD1	CASSQVSPGGYEQYF	TGTGCCAGCAGCCAAGTGTCTCCAGGGGGCTACGAGCAGTACTTC
TRBV11-2	many	TRBJ2-1	-	CASSLGLGSYNEQFF	TGTGCCAGCAGCTTAGGTTTAGGCTCCTACAATGAGCAGTTCTTC
TRBV20-1	many	TRBJ1-4	TRBD1	CSARFGTGEEKLFF	TGCAGTGCTAGATTCGGGACAGGGGAGGAAAAACTGTTTTTT
TRBV29-1	many	TRBJ2-1	TRBD2	CSVERLAGGVNEQFF	TGCAGCGTCGAGCGACTAGCTGGCGGGGTCAATGAGCAGTTCTTC
TRBV20-1	many	TRBJ2-5	-	CSAHFRDGEETQYF	TGCAGTGCTCACTTTCGGGACGGTGAAGAGACCCAGTACTTC
TRBV12-3/TRBV12-4	many	TRBJ1-6	-	CASSDSSSPLHF	TGTGCCAGCAGCGACAGCTCTTCACCCCTCCACTTT
TRBV21-1	many	TRBJ1-1	-	CASSKRGFSEYAEAFF	TGTGCCAGCAGCAAAAGGGGTTTTTCGGAATATGCTGAAGCTTTCTTT
TRBV20-1	-	TRBJ2-2	-	CSARVHGEVGELFF	TGCAGTGCTAGAGTGCATGGAGAGGTCGGGGAGCTGTTTTTT
TRBV20-1	many	TRBJ2-5	-	CSASTRGILQETQYF	TGCAGTGCTAGTACCCGTGGGATACTCCAAGAGACCCAGTACTTC
TRBV5-1	many	TRBJ2-7	-	CASSLRALAELRQQYF	TGCGCCAGCAGCTTGAGGGCACTAGCCGAGCTACGACAGCAGTACTTC
TRBV4-2	many	TRBJ2-6	-	CASSQEPSGANVLTF	TGTGCCAGCAGCCAAGAGCCCTCTGGGGCCAACGTCCTGACTTTC
TRBV4-3	many	TRBJ1-1	TRBD1	CASSQDSGQANTEAFF	TGCGCCAGCAGCCAAGATTCAGGACAGGCGAACACTGAAGCTTTCTTT
TRBV2	few	TRBJ2-7	TRBD2	CASSLRGGVQYF	TGTGCCAGCAGTCTCCGGGGGGGTGTGCAGTACTTC
TRBV3-1	many	TRBJ2-3	-	CASSQDWLELSTDTQYF	TGTGCCAGCAGCCAAGATTGGCTAGAGCTCAGCACAGATACGCAGTATTTT
TRBV7-3	many	TRBJ2-2	TRBD2	CASSLTSWTSGAGELFF	TGTGCCAGCAGCTTAACGTCATGGACTAGCGGGGCAGGGGAGCTGTTTTTT
TRBV7-2	many	TRBJ1-6	-	CASSMDADSPLHF	TGTGCCAGCAGCATGGACGCAGATTCACCCCTCCACTTT
TRBV6-5	many	TRBJ2-1	TRBD2	CASSYRAGGLYNEQFF	TGTGCCAGCAGTTACAGGGCGGGGGGGCTATACAATGAGCAGTTCTTC
TRBV2	few	TRBJ2-7	TRBD2	CASTSGLGSVYEQYF	TGTGCCAGCACCAGCGGACTAGGGAGTGTCTACGAGCAGTACTTC